This T cell receptor beta chain emerged from a study of CD8+CD57+ T cells in acquired aplastic anemia. Study in general: Sorted CD4+ plus CD8+ cells gave DNA averaging 3.2 ug.

CD8+CD57+ cell expansion had been shown by flow cytometry in patients chosen for sequencing. About this clonotype: A junction end diverges from the germline sequence, so it may reflect a read error.

Genomic DNA acted as the template from which TCR beta VDJ combination and CDR3 sequence profiling were carried out. TCRdb independently ran MiXCR on the reads; one entry per CDR3 protein. The sample consists of about 200,000 distinct CDR3 sequences, 50% to 70% of them appearing once. This clonotype was sampled from a human donor with aplastic anemia. Sequencing was carried out using sorted CD4+, CD8+, or CD8+CD57+ T cells (not recorded which) from PBMCs.

Written as DNA, the CDR3 is TGTGCCAACAGCAGGGGGGGTCAGCCCCAGCATTTT. Protein product: CANSRGGQPQHF. This chain connects TRBV7-4 to TRBJ1-5, with 7 bases identical to TRBD1. There are 12 residues in the CDR3. Germline V gene lookup returns CDR1 SGHVT and CDR2 SQSDAQ.